The 7 T cell receptor beta chains reported below all come from one sample, sequenced in a study of T cell responses to AZD1222 COVID-19 vaccine. Data came from immunoSEQ multiplex PCR; TCRdb stores just in-frame clones and leaves some out. The sample shows around 110,000 clones, roughly 92% of them seen only once. The input for sequencing was peripheral blood, taken 28 days after the second AZD1222 dose. Receptors originate from an adult who received the AZD1222 COVID-19 vaccine.

The V and J genes are TRBV7-6 and TRBJ1-6, with a possible D match to TRBD1 (5 bases). Deletions cut 5 bases from V and 5 bases from J, with 13 bases between. Germline CDR1 and CDR2: SGHVS and FNYEAQ. This CDR3 region has 15 residues. CDR3: CASSARDGHNSPLHF. As DNA, the CDR3 is TGTGCCAGCAGCGCCAGGGACGGCCATAATTCACCCCTCCACTTT.

The CDR3 DNA sequence: TGTGCCACCAGCAGGCCCGACGCGGGAGAGCAGTACTTC. This sequence encodes CATSRPDAGEQYF. This sequence joins TRBV15 and TRBJ2-7; D may be TRBD2 (6 bases). The CDR3 sequence is 13 residues long. V lost 3 bases and J 7 bases, leaving 13 bases between the germline ends. Germline CDR1 is LNHNV and CDR2 is YYDKDF (reference sequence).

The chain combines TRBV6-6 with TRBJ1-5; weak D call: TRBD1 (6 bases). This CDR3 has 15 residues. In germline, CDR1 is MNHNY, CDR2 SVGAGI (reference sequence). Trimming took 10 bases from V and 0 from J, leaving 16 bases between them. The CDR3 DNA sequence: TGTGCCACTGACGACGGAGGGGGTAGCAATCAGCCCCAGCATTTT. Residues: CATDDGGGSNQPQHF.

The V and J genes are TRBV27 and TRBJ2-7, with TRBD2 matching 8 bases. CDR3 length: 13 amino acids. CDR1 is MNHEY and CDR2 is SMNVEV in the germline V gene (reference sequence). V gave up 10 bases and J gave up 6 bases; unmatched junction bases: 11. Here the CDR3 DNA reads TGTGCCATCCGTTCGCGGGAGGCTAGCGAGCAGTACTTC. Translating gives CAIRSREASEQYF.

The chain joins TRBV5-4 to TRBJ1-1; 9 bases match TRBD1. Germline CDR1 is SGHNT and CDR2 is YYREEE (reference sequence). This CDR3 comprises 15 residues. The V and J ends lost 3 bases and 5 bases, in that order; junction bases with no gene match: 8. CDR3 amino acids: CASSSSGTGWTEAFF. As DNA, the CDR3 is TGTGCCAGCAGCTCATCCGGGACAGGGTGGACTGAAGCTTTCTTT.

The chain combines TRBV27 with TRBJ1-2; no firm D call. The V gene lost 7 bases and the J gene lost 4 bases, with 16 bases spanning the gap. This CDR3 region has 14 residues. The germline V gene encodes CDR1 MNHEY and CDR2 SMNVEV (reference sequence). The CDR3 spells CASTPRLGVYGYTF. For the CDR3, the DNA is TGTGCCAGCACTCCAAGATTGGGCGTCTATGGCTACACCTTC.

The J gene is TRBJ1-2, the V gene TRBV28, with 9 bases that match TRBD1. Germline V gene lookup returns CDR1 MDHEN and CDR2 SYDVKM. Trimming at V came to 3 bases and at J to 8 bases, leaving 16 bases not matched to a gene. CDR3 size: 17 residues. Written as DNA, the CDR3 is TGTGCCAGCAGTTTCCCACCGGGACAGGGAAGAGTAGGCGGCTACACCTTC. Protein product: CASSFPPGQGRVGGYTF.